The 30 T cell receptor beta chains given below trace back to one sample, sequenced in a study of blood T cell repertoires in COVID-19. Using immunoSEQ multiplex PCR, the repertoire was profiled, and TCRdb retains in-frame clones only, with some absent. The table includes about 68,000 clones, more than 70% detected once. Sequenced input: peripheral blood. The receptor set was obtained from a man in his fifties or sixties with active COVID-19.

This chain uses TRBV7-8 with TRBJ2-3; 10 nucleotides agree with TRBD1. The CDR3 contains 16 residues. Germline-derived CDR1 and CDR2 are SGHVS and FQNEAQ. V lost 5 bases and J lost 6; bases outside the gene matches: 11. The CDR3, as DNA: TGTGCCAGCAGCGCCCGGACAGGGGGGGGTTCGGATACGCAGTATTTT. Translating gives CASSARTGGGSDTQYF.

The chain is built from TRBV11-2 and TRBJ2-5; the D is unclear. The germline CDR1 and CDR2 sequences are SGHAT and FQNNGV. This CDR3 is 12 amino acids long. V gave up 4 bases and J gave up 1 base, with 4 bases separating them. The CDR3 sequence: CASSSSQETQYF. CDR3 in DNA: TGTGCCAGCAGCTCATCCCAAGAGACCCAGTACTTC. The whole variable domain, filled in from reference TRBV11-2 and TRBJ2-5, reads EAGVAQSPRYKIIEKRQSVAFWCNPISGHATLYWYQQILGQGPKLLIQFQNNGVVDDSQLPKDRFSAERLKGVDSTLKIQPAKLEDSAVYLCASSSSQETQYFGPGTRLLVL.

V gene TRBV6-5 combines with J gene TRBJ1-2, with D unresolved. CDR1 is MNHEY, CDR2 SVGAGI, per germline. Trimming shortened V by 5 bases and J by 4 bases, and 11 bases separated the two germline ends. The CDR3 is 13 residues long. CDR3 in DNA: TGTGCCAGCAGTCCGGGAGTCTTCTATGGCTACACCTTC. Translation gives CASSPGVFYGYTF.

This clone was seen more than once but under ten times. The chain links TRBV19 to TRBJ1-5, with D possibly matching TRBD1 (5 bases). V was cut by 3 bases and J by 2 bases, with 17 bases left in between. Per the germline V gene, CDR1 is LNHDA and CDR2 is SQIVND (reference sequence). CDR3 length: 17 amino acids. In nucleotides, the CDR3 is TGTGCCAGTAGTATTATCGGCAGGGACTTTGGCAATCAGCCCCAGCATTTT. It codes for CASSIIGRDFGNQPQHF.

This clone has a handful of counts. V and J are TRBV18 and TRBJ2-7, with 9 nucleotides matching TRBD1. The CDR3 is 17 amino acids. Trimming at V came to 6 bases and at J to 5 bases, leaving 17 bases not matched to a gene. Germline values: CDR1 KGHSH, CDR2 LQKENI. Here the CDR3 reads CASSPSQAGTGYDEQYF. The CDR3 DNA reads as TGTGCCAGCTCCCCCTCCCAAGCGGGGACAGGGTATGACGAGCAGTACTTC.

This chain joins TRBV10-3 and TRBJ1-2, with 8 positions matching TRBD1. The CDR3 runs 13 residues. V gave up 6 bases and J gave up 8 bases; unmatched junction bases: 8. Germline-derived CDR1 and CDR2 are ENHRY and SYGVKD. The CDR3 region is CAISKGTGEGYTF. The CDR3 coding sequence is TGTGCCATCAGCAAGGGGACAGGCGAGGGCTACACCTTC.

The chain combines TRBV6-5 with TRBJ2-3, with 7 bases matching TRBD1. V trimming: 0 bases; J trimming: 9 bases; junction bases outside the gene matches: 3. Germline-derived CDR1 and CDR2 are MNHEY and SVGAGI. The CDR3 contains 13 residues. The CDR3 sequence: CASSYSGGGTQYF. CDR3 nucleotides: TGTGCCAGCAGTTACTCAGGGGGCGGGACGCAGTATTTT.

This chain connects TRBV7-2 to TRBJ2-5, with 10 bases fitting TRBD2. Per the germline V gene, CDR1 is SGHTA and CDR2 is FQGNSA. V trimming: 4 bases; J trimming: 0 bases; junction bases outside the gene matches: 5. The CDR3 runs 16 residues. The CDR3 loop is CASSSLAGGNQETQYF. The CDR3 DNA sequence: TGTGCCAGCAGCTCCTTAGCGGGGGGCAACCAAGAGACCCAGTACTTC.

The CDR3 spells CASSPGLAYEQYF. The DNA of the CDR3 is TGTGCCAGCAGCCCTGGACTGGCCTACGAGCAGTACTTC. J is TRBJ2-7 and V is TRBV11-2, with D possibly matching TRBD2 (5 bases). CDR1 and CDR2 (germline): SGHAT, FQNNGV. V lost 5 bases and J lost 2, with 10 bases in between. The CDR3 extends over 13 amino acids.

The rearrangement links TRBV2 to TRBJ1-2, with D hard to call. CDR1 SNHLY and CDR2 FYNNEI come from the germline V gene. This CDR3 contains 13 residues. The V gene lost 6 bases and the J gene lost 3 bases, with 11 bases spanning the gap. The CDR3 sequence is CASSPVIDYGYTF. In DNA, the CDR3 is TGTGCCAGCAGCCCCGTAATCGACTATGGCTACACCTTC.

Note on this clone: Germline and junction disagree at one end, which may indicate a read error. The V call is TRBV7-7, the J call TRBJ2-1; D not certain. CDR1 is SSHAT, CDR2 FNYEAQ, per germline (reference sequence). This CDR3 is 15 amino acids long. CDR3 amino acids: CASSSRNPPHNEQFF. CDR3 in DNA: TGTGCTAGCAGCTCCAGGAACCCCCCCCACAATGAGCAGTTCTTC. The full variable domain, rest sourced from reference TRBV7-7 and TRBJ2-1, is GAGVSQSPRYKVTKRGQDVTLRCDPISSHATLYWYQQALGQGPEFLTYFNYEAQPDKSGLPSDRFSAERPEGSISTLTIQRTEQRDSAMYRCASSSRNPPHNEQFFGPGTRLTVL.

The gene calls are TRBV6-2 or TRBV6-3 and TRBJ2-1, with a tentative D call TRBD1 (6 bases). The CDR3 loop spans 15 amino acids. Trimming shortened V by 4 bases and J by 8 bases, and 18 bases separated the two germline ends. Germline CDR1 reads MNHEY; CDR2 reads SVGEGT. The DNA of the CDR3 is TGTGCCAGCAGTTCCTGGGATCAGTACAGGGATGAGCAGTTCTTC. Translated: CASSSWDQYRDEQFF.

This clone was seen a single time. The gene calls are TRBV11-3 and TRBJ2-7, with 10 bases lining up with TRBD1. Germline values: CDR1 SGHNT, CDR2 YENEEA. Unmatched junction bases numbered 5, after V lost 5 bases and J lost 4 bases. The CDR3 loop spans 14 amino acids. The CDR3 loop reads CASSPGQGFYEQYF. In nucleotides, the CDR3 is TGTGCCAGCAGCCCGGGACAGGGGTTTTACGAGCAGTACTTC.

The chain uses TRBV30 and TRBJ2-1; weak D call: TRBD1 (5 bases). Germline V gene sequence: CDR1 GTSNPN, CDR2 SVGIG (reference sequence). The V gene lost 2 bases and the J gene lost 6 bases, with 11 bases spanning the gap. The CDR3 loop spans 13 amino acids. Here the CDR3 reads CAWSPTDSNEQFF. CDR3 coding DNA: TGTGCCTGGAGTCCAACCGACAGCAATGAGCAGTTCTTC.

This clone turned up a few times. This chain links TRBV10-3 with TRBJ1-2; TRBD1 agrees at 8 bases. The CDR3 totals 13 residues. Germline V lookup: CDR1 ENHRY, CDR2 SYGVKD. With 5 bases clipped from V and 5 bases from J, the junction kept 4 bases outside the gene matches. The CDR3 region has the DNA TGTGCCATCAGTTCGGACAGGGATTATGGCTACACCTTC. This codes for CAISSDRDYGYTF.

The chain is built from TRBV3-1 (or the pseudogene TRBV3-2) and TRBJ2-7; 10 bases line up with TRBD2. Per germline, CDR1 LGHDT and CDR2 YNNKEL (reference sequence). Losses at the gene ends were 0 bases for V and 5 bases for J; bases not matched to a gene: 10. The CDR3 has 17 amino acids. The CDR3: CASSQDPSGSELDEQYF. For the CDR3, the DNA is TGTGCCAGCAGCCAAGATCCTAGCGGGAGTGAGTTGGACGAGCAGTACTTC.

J is TRBJ2-7 and V is TRBV4-1; the match to TRBD1 covers 10 bases. Germline V lookup: CDR1 MGHRA, CDR2 YSYEKL. Trimming at V came to 1 base and at J to 2 bases, leaving 2 bases not matched to a gene. The CDR3 is 15 residues long. CDR3 residues: CASSQGTGGTYEQYF. The DNA for the CDR3 is TGCGCCAGCAGCCAAGGGACAGGGGGGACCTACGAGCAGTACTTC.

This clone was found once. The rearrangement joins TRBV27 to TRBJ1-1, with D possibly being TRBD1 (6 bases). Trimming left V 6 bases short and J 4 bases short, with 15 bases between. CDR1 MNHEY and CDR2 SMNVEV come from the germline V gene (reference sequence). The CDR3 consists of 14 residues. CDR3 in amino acids: CASRRQVSSTEAFF. CDR3 DNA: TGTGCCAGCAGGCGACAGGTTTCCTCCACTGAAGCTTTCTTT.

The CDR3 protein is CASTPDRNQPQHF. In DNA, the CDR3 is TGTGCCAGCACCCCGGACAGAAATCAGCCCCAGCATTTT. The chain carries TRBV7-2 and TRBJ1-5; tentatively, D is TRBD1 (6 bases). The CDR3 is 13 residues long. CDR1 and CDR2 from the germline V gene are SGHTA and FQGNSA. Trimming left V 7 bases short and J 4 bases short, with 11 bases between.

This clone was seen just once. The rearrangement links TRBV19 to TRBJ2-5; D is uncertain. Trimming removed 5 bases at V and 1 base at J, with 11 bases between. Looked up from germline, CDR1 is LNHDA and CDR2 is SQIVND (reference sequence). The CDR3 consists of 14 residues. Here the CDR3 reads CASSLGASQETQYF. DNA of the CDR3: TGTGCCAGTAGTCTAGGAGCATCCCAAGAGACCCAGTACTTC.

This clone turned up a few times. The chain recombines TRBV4-1 with TRBJ2-7, with D possibly TRBD1 on 5 matching bases. V dropped 2 bases and J dropped 1 base, with 12 bases sitting between them. Germline V lookup: CDR1 MGHRA, CDR2 YSYEKL. The CDR3 has 15 amino acids. DNA for the CDR3: TGCGCCAGCAGCCAACTCGAGTACAGGTCCTACGAGCAGTACTTC. Protein: CASSQLEYRSYEQYF.

This sequence joins TRBV9 and TRBJ1-5, with TRBD1 matching 9 bases. Trimming took 4 bases from V and 0 from J; bases not matched to a gene: 2. CDR3 length: 15 amino acids. Germline lookup yields CDR1 SGDLS and CDR2 YYNGEE. CDR3 loop: CASSWTGDSNQPQHF. As DNA, the CDR3 is TGTGCCAGCAGCTGGACAGGGGATAGCAATCAGCCCCAGCATTTT. The full variable domain, in which reference TRBV9 and TRBJ1-5 provide the parts outside the CDR3, is DSGVTQTPKHLITATGQRVTLRCSPRSGDLSVYWYQQSLDQGLQFLIQYYNGEERAKGNILERFSAQQFPDLHSELNLSSLELGDSALYFCASSWTGDSNQPQHFGDGTRLSIL.

The gene calls are TRBV21-1 and TRBJ2-5; TRBD2, as called in the table, went unchecked against the DNA. TRBV21-1 is a pseudogene. The CDR3 has 11 amino acids. This CDR3 is CASQRRETQYF. The CDR3 coding sequence is TGTGCCAGCCAGCGGAGGGAGACCCAGTACTTC.

V gene TRBV11-2 combines with J gene TRBJ2-7, with D unresolved. The V gene's germline CDR1 is SGHAT and CDR2 FQNNGV. V shed 1 base and J shed 0 bases, with 7 bases lying between them. CDR3 length equals 14 residues. The CDR3 region has the DNA TGTGCCAGCAGCTTAGGGGCCAGCTCCTACGAGCAGTACTTC. This gives the protein CASSLGASSYEQYF.

CDR3 coding DNA: TGTGCCAGCAGCTTAGGTAGGGCTAGCGGGACTTACAATGAGCAGTTCTTC. It is translated as CASSLGRASGTYNEQFF. This chain links TRBV11-3 with TRBJ2-1, with 9 bases aligning to TRBD2. Germline CDR1 is SGHNT and CDR2 is YENEEA. The V gene end was trimmed by 1 base and the J gene end by 4 bases; junction bases not matched to a gene: 8. This CDR3 is built from 17 residues.

This clone was observed once. The J gene is TRBJ2-1, the V gene TRBV7-8, with D perhaps TRBD2 (5 bases). The CDR3 has 16 amino acids. The V end was cut by 1 base, the J end by 8 bases, with 18 bases between. Germline CDR1 reads SGHVS; CDR2 reads FQNEAQ. The CDR3 reads CASSLVGVDPEDEQFF. In nucleotides, the CDR3 is TGTGCCAGCAGCTTAGTCGGGGTAGACCCCGAGGATGAGCAGTTCTTC.

This clone was recorded once. The chain carries TRBV7-9 and TRBJ1-2; TRBD1 matches 9 bases. V lost 5 bases, J lost 7 bases, and 11 bases stayed unmatched. CDR3 length equals 15 residues. Germline V gives CDR1 SEHNR, CDR2 FQNEAQ (reference sequence). The CDR3 region has the DNA TGTGCCAGCAGCCCTAACCTACGACAGGGGGGTGGCTACACCTTC. Amino acid sequence: CASSPNLRQGGGYTF. The entire variable domain, with the rest obtained from reference TRBV7-9 and TRBJ1-2, is as follows: DTGVSQNPRHKITKRGQNVTFRCDPISEHNRLYWYRQTLGQGPEFLTYFQNEAQLEKSRLLSDRFSAERPKGSFSTLEIQRTEQGDSAMYLCASSPNLRQGGGYTFGSGTRLTVV.

The chain couples TRBV9 to TRBJ2-3, with a tentative D call TRBD1 (8 bases). This CDR3 is built from 17 residues. V lost 3 bases, J lost 5 bases, and 22 bases lay in between. CDR1 is SGDLS and CDR2 is YYNGEE in the germline V gene. The DNA for the CDR3 is TGTGCCAGCAGCGCACCACAGGGGGGGTCCCCGGTAGATACGCAGTATTTT. Its protein product is CASSAPQGGSPVDTQYF.

The V and J genes are TRBV7-2 and TRBJ2-5; possibly TRBD2 for D (6 bases). In germline, CDR1 is SGHTA, CDR2 FQGNSA. The CDR3 extends over 13 amino acids. V lost 6 bases to trimming and J lost 9 bases, with 17 bases between them. CDR3 coding DNA: TGTGCCAGCAGATATACGGGAGTTGGGGCCCAGTACTTC. This codes for CASRYTGVGAQYF.

V is TRBV2 and J is TRBJ1-2, with D unclear. The germline V gene encodes CDR1 SNHLY and CDR2 FYNNEI. The CDR3 has 13 amino acids. V lost 1 base, J lost 4 bases, and 7 bases lay in between. This CDR3 reads CASSEVGSYGYTF. The CDR3 DNA reads TGTGCCAGCAGTGAAGTAGGGAGCTATGGCTACACCTTC.